This TCR beta chain was sequenced in a study of identical twins. This clonotype was detected many times. Its antigen remains unknown. TCRdb used MiXCR to reprocess the 5' RACE reads, holding one entry per CDR3 protein. The sample records under 300,000 distinct CDR3 sequences, roughly 13% being singletons. Study-wide results and limits: Within twin pairs, the out-of-frame alpha sequences they shared showed excess low generation probability.

Germline V CDR1 and CDR2: DFQATT, SNEGSKA (reference sequence). The CDR3 runs 14 residues. The V end lost 1 base, the J end lost 3 bases, and 12 bases lay between the germline ends. The same sample was also studied in work on yellow fever vaccine responses in identical twins.

The source of this sequence is a woman under 30 in good health. The V gene is TRBV20-1, the J gene TRBJ2-5; D ambiguous. The specimen sequenced was memory (CD45RO+) T cells sorted from blood. The CDR3 region has the DNA TGCAGTGCTAGAGCGATGGACCACAAAGAGACCCAGTACTTC. Its translation is CSARAMDHKETQYF.